This T cell receptor beta chain emerged from a study of PD-1 blockade in classical Hodgkin lymphoma (dated by TCRdb to between 2020 and 2021). Turning to the overall study: Nivolumab dosing was 3 mg/kg intravenously every 2 weeks, continuing until either disease progression or unacceptable toxicity. The study used CyTOF and TCR beta sequencing to define a peripheral blood immune signature of response to PD-1 blockade in classical Hodgkin lymphoma. What the work shows at the level of the full study, not this receptor alone: Newly diagnosed patients were reported to have lower baseline TCR diversity than healthy donors, and relapsed/refractory patients were reported to have lower baseline TCR diversity still. Lower diversity was seen in patients whose nivolumab began less than 1 year after ASCT, and these patients were left out of later analyses so that immune reconstitution would not confound the results. The study was restricted to a single clinical trial cohort, and the causes of repertoire differences, possibly disease activity or prior therapy, were left undefined. Trial patients with a complete response had baseline diversity similar to that of newly diagnosed patients, while partial responders and progressors had significantly lower diversity. CD4+ but not CD8+ TCR diversity rose significantly by C4D1 (p=0.0027 vs p=0.16), most apparent in complete responders (p=0.02).

What the time point label conveys for this sample: cycle 4 day 1 (C4D1), after 6 weeks of nivolumab. Relapse after autologous stem cell transplantation had occurred in all trial patients, and cohorts A, B and C were distinguished by prior brentuximab vedotin exposure. The trial cohort was composed of roughly 60 patients with relapsed/refractory classical Hodgkin lymphoma, for whom complete response, partial response or progressive disease was recorded as best overall response. In the multi-cohort phase II CheckMate 205 trial, trial patients received single-agent nivolumab. An independent review committee assessed best overall response by applying the 2007 International Working Group response criteria. Trial PBMCs were collected just before the start of nivolumab (C1D1) and during therapy at cycle 2 day 1 and cycle 4 day 1. Peripheral blood was collected in 8 mL Vacutainer Cell Preparation Tubes, from which PBMCs were isolated by centrifugation and then cryopreserved.

This clone has a single count. Its antigen specificity is not known. The record has no base qualities; no much larger clone is one base away. Reading the germline V gene gives CDR1 MGHRA and CDR2 YSYEKL. There are 16 amino acids in the CDR3, from cysteine to phenylalanine inclusive. The entry retains the CDR3 DNA only, 48 bases that are in frame from base 1. V is cut back by 2 bases and J by 5 bases, with 9 bases in the junction unmatched. Genomic DNA was extracted with the Qiagen DNeasy kit from unsorted PBMCs and from negatively selected CD4+ and CD8+ fractions. TCR beta CDR3 regions were amplified by immunoSEQ multiplex PCR using primers annealing to V and J segments. A synthetic immune receptor repertoire was used to minimize amplification bias, and any remaining bias was removed computationally after sequencing. For the original study's pipeline: Custom Python scripts were used to quantify repertoire diversity as the Shannon entropy index. Unsorted, CD4+ and CD8+ repertoires were analyzed separately, except for combined analyses in which CD4+ and CD8+ sequences were merged in silico. A clone counted as expanded when the clone's frequency after treatment rose at least 2-fold relative to C1D1, and clones undetected at baseline were given a pseudocount of 0.5. Clones with 0 or 1 copy at C1D1 were defined as singleton clones, while clones with 2 or more copies were defined as non-singleton clones. Clones expanded in unsorted samples were annotated as CD4+, CD8+ or unknown by matching protein sequences in sorted samples from the same patient. Diversity changes from C1D1 to C4D1 were tested in paired samples using Wilcoxon tests. Held by TCRdb, this immuneACCESS table contains in-frame sequences only and omits some clones. Under half of the omission traces to an unresolved V gene where checked; the cause of the rest is unknown. V and J calls plus clone size are reproduced from that table; the DNA served to infer D and trimming. This sample comprises about 41,000 clones, approximately 71% of them detected only once. 2.6% of the sample rests with the top ten.

This chain is built from TRBV4-1 and TRBJ2-3; 8 central nucleotides agree with TRBD2. The receptor was isolated from a human donor with classical Hodgkin lymphoma. The sample here was peripheral blood mononuclear cells (PBMCs), taken before the fourth cycle of nivolumab. The sequence in DNA is TGCGCCAGCAGCCAATCGAGCGGGGGCCGAGGAGATACGCAGTATTTT. The resulting protein is CASSQSSGGRGDTQYF.